One TCR beta chain is described in this entry. Original handling: Estimates of nucleated cell counts were drawn from the amplification of reference gene primers. Clones were sequenced by immunoSEQ multiplex PCR, and TCRdb holds only the in-frame ones, with some missing. That table is the source of V, J and clone size, and D and trimming were worked out from the DNA. The table has 310,000 or so clones, approximately 82% seen once; the top ten hold about 1.2%. This sample was taken from a study of blood T cell repertoires in COVID-19. Study background: The United States, Italy and Spain supplied acute and convalescent COVID-19 samples. Nucleic acid was either cDNA or gDNA, and it came from T cells, B-cell-depleted T cells, or PBMCs.

The V and J ends lost 7 bases and 3 bases, in that order; junction bases with no gene match: 10. The CDR3 loop spans 15 amino acids. CDR1 and CDR2 (germline): SGDLS, YYNGEE. Sequencing was done on a sample of peripheral blood. The TCR originated in a woman between 45 and 60 years old with acute or convalescent COVID-19. J is TRBJ1-3 and V is TRBV9, with 7 nucleotides matching TRBD1. This CDR3 reads CASSVLTGIGNTIYF. CDR3 in DNA: TGTGCCAGCTCCGTCCTGACAGGGATTGGAAACACCATATATTTT.